The T cell receptor beta chain under discussion was sequenced for a study of blood T cell repertoires in COVID-19. The wider study: The samples span acute and convalescent COVID-19 from the United States, Italy and Spain. In each case, the material was cDNA or gDNA derived from T cells, B-cell-depleted T cells, or PBMCs.

In the authors' workflow: Estimates of nucleated cell counts were drawn from the amplification of reference gene primers. Profiled with immunoSEQ multiplex PCR; TCRdb holds only in-frame clones, not every one. V and J calls plus clone size are reproduced from that table; the DNA served to infer D and trimming. The sample yields approximately 200,000 clones, over 75% seen once. The V and J ends lost 2 bases and 3 bases respectively, with 15 bases between them. This CDR3 has 16 amino acids. Germline-derived CDR1 and CDR2 are MNHEY and SVGAGI. The source of this sequence is a middle-aged man who had recovered from COVID-19. V and J are TRBV6-5 and TRBJ2-3, with D tentatively TRBD1 (6 bases). The sample taken for sequencing was PBMCs or T cells enriched from blood (not recorded which). The CDR3 region is CASSYGTPLLTDTQYF. The CDR3, as DNA: TGTGCCAGCAGTTACGGGACACCCCTTTTAACAGATACGCAGTATTTT.